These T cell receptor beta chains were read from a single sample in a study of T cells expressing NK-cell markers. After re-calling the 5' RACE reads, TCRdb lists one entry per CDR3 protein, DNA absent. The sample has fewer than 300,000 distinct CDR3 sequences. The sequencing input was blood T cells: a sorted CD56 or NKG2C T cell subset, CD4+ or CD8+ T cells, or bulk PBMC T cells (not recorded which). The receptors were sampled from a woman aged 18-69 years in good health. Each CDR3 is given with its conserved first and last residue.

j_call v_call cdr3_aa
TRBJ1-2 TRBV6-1 CASSEPRTGNGYTF
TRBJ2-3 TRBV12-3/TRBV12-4 CASSFGRPDTQYF
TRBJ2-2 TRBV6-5 CASSYAPRLNTGELFF
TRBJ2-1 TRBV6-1 CASSRRNSYNEQFF
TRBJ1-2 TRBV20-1 CSALGANYGYTF
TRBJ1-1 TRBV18 CASSSTDRNTEAFF
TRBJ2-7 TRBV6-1 CASRDADRSYYEQYF
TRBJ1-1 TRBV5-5 CASSSTVLTEAFF
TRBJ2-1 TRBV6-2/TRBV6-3 CASRYGVSWYNEQFF
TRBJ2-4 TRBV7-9 CASSSSTGIAKNIQYF
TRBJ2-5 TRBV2 CASSDWRGGETQYF
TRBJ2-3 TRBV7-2 CASSLSSGGWGTDTQYF
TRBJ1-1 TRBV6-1 CASRPDPLGQGLSTEAFF
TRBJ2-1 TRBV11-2 CASSEGGSGSRDEQFF
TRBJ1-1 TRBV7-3 CASSLRPLGGSVAFF
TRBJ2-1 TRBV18 CASSRDRLAGDNEQFF
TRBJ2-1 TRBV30 CAWSGTTGGLNNEQFF
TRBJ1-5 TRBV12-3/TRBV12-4 CASSFPVQGGNQPQHF
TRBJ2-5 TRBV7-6 CASSPRGGTQETQYF
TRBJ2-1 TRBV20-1 CSALSYNEQFF
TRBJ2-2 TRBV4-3 CASSQGLASSSGEPFF
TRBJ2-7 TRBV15 CATSRDVGYEQYF
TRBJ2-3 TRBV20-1 CSARDHGGGTDTQYF
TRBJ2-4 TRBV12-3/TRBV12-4 CASIRAGGLNIQYF
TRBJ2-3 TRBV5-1 CASSLEQASRGDTQYF
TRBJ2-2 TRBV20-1 CSARVIGIRTGELFF
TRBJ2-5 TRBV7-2 CASSLQGRETQYF
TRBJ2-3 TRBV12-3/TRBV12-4 CASRNQGADTQYF
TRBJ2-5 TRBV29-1 CSVEPTSGRYGETQYF
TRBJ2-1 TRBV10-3 CAISYRQDRGEQFF
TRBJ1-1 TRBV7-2 CASSLDGYDTEAFF
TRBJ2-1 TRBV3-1 CASSPPGVRGYNEQFF
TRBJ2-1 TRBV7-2 CASSSLGAGYNEQFF
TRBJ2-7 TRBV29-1 CSVVGSQSYEQYF
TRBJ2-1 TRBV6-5 CASSYYTGNEQFF
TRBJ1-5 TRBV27 CASSPVGLNQPQHF
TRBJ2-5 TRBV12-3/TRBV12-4 CASTVERGRILGETQYF
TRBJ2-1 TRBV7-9 CASSTGLAGESYNEQFF
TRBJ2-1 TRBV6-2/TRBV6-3 CASVASGRPLRDEQFF
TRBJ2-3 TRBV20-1 CSARSLAVTTDTQYF
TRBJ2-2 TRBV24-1 CAVQGGTGELFF
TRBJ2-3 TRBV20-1 CSAGPKRASTDTQYF
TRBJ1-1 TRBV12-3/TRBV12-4 CASGQLMNTEAFF
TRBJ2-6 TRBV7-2 CASSLVWSSGANVLTF
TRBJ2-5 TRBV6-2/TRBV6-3 CASSSHQRRQETQYF
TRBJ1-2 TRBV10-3 CATGSYSRTFGYTF
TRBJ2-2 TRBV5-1 CASSATGLPNTGELFF
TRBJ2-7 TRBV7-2 CASSFTETSGLYEQYF
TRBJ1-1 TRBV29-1 CSVEWGQANTEAFF
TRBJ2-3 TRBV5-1 CASSPPRQAGTDTQYF
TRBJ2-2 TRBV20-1 CSARKTGWGKTGELFF
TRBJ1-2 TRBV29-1 CSVDSRDTTNYGYTF
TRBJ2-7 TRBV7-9 CASSLVPTGTYEQYF
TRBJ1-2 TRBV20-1 CSARTGGPYGYTF
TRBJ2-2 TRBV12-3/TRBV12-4 CASSHSSGDNGELFF
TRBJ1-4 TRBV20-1 CSAGGHSTNEKLFF
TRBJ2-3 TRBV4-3 CASSQAASTDTQYF
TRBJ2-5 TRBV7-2 CASSLGAGALQETQYF
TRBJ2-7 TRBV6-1 CASWRGSASGSYEQYF